The 15 T cell receptor beta chains presented below share a single source sample, sequenced in a study of glioma-infiltrating T cells after dendritic cell vaccination. Sequencing was performed with immunoSEQ multiplex PCR; in TCRdb, only in-frame clones are kept and a portion is missing. The table lists around 92,000 clones, 65% to 85% of them singletons. As to time point: after dendritic cell vaccination, including at tumor progression/relapse. This sample comprised blood, obtained after dendritic cell vaccination. All receptors derive from a human donor with glioblastoma.

This clone showed up just a few times. V is TRBV5-4 and J is TRBJ2-7; D possibly corresponds to TRBD1 (7 bases). This CDR3 comprises 14 residues. Per the germline V gene, CDR1 is SGHNT and CDR2 is YYREEE (reference sequence). The V end was cut by 3 bases, the J end by 3 bases, with 13 bases between. CDR3: CASSSQGGDYEQYF. The CDR3 DNA follows: TGTGCCAGCAGCTCCCAGGGGGGAGACTACGAGCAGTACTTC.

This clone was picked up a small number of times. The chain uses TRBV7-3 and TRBJ1-1; 8 nucleotides line up with TRBD1. J was trimmed by 5 bases and V by 2 bases; bases with no gene match: 4. CDR3 length equals 14 residues. Per germline, CDR1 SGHTA and CDR2 FQGTGA. The CDR3 DNA sequence: TGTGCCAGCAGCTTACATCAGGGGGCAACTGAAGCTTTCTTT. Translated, it gives CASSLHQGATEAFF.

The chain is built from TRBV5-4 and TRBJ2-5; D might be TRBD1 (5 bases). From germline, CDR1 is SGHNT and CDR2 YYREEE (reference sequence). The CDR3 covers 15 residues. V lost 1 base and J 2 bases, leaving 12 bases between the germline ends. The CDR3: CASSLSTVLQETQYF. The CDR3 region has the DNA TGTGCCAGCAGCTTGTCGACAGTCCTACAAGAGACCCAGTACTTC.

V usage is TRBV5-1 and J usage is TRBJ2-1; no clear D gene. Trimming shortened V by 4 bases and J by 3 bases, and 11 bases separated the two germline ends. Germline CDR1 SGHRS, CDR2 YFSETQ. The CDR3 spans 14 residues. The CDR3 DNA is TGCGCCAGCAGCCCGGCGTCAGGCTACAATGAGCAGTTCTTC. It specifies CASSPASGYNEQFF.

The table lists this clone with a count of one. The chain joins TRBV27 to TRBJ2-1; the D is unclear. V was clipped by 5 bases and J by 3 bases, with 11 bases between them. Germline-derived CDR1 and CDR2 are MNHEY and SMNVEV (reference sequence). The CDR3 totals 14 residues. The CDR3 loop is CASSRSGIYNEQFF. The CDR3 DNA sequence: TGTGCCAGCAGTCGTTCAGGAATCTACAATGAGCAGTTCTTC.

The rearrangement links TRBV6-1 to TRBJ2-7; 10 bases are a match to TRBD2. J was trimmed by 3 bases and V by 6 bases; bases with no gene match: 8. From germline, CDR1 is MNHNS and CDR2 SASEGT. The CDR3 has 15 amino acids. CDR3: CASSNGLAAYYEQYF. The DNA of the CDR3 is TGTGCCAGCAGCAACGGACTAGCGGCCTACTACGAGCAGTACTTC.

This chain connects TRBV7-2 to TRBJ2-5, with D tentatively TRBD2 (7 bases). The germline V and J ends were trimmed by 5 bases and 2 bases, with 18 bases remaining between them. The CDR3 is made up of 16 amino acids. The germline V gene encodes CDR1 SGHTA and CDR2 FQGNSA. CDR3 region: CASSLVWGGLQETQYF. The CDR3 DNA follows: TGTGCCAGCAGCCTTGTGTGGGGGGGGCTACAAGAGACCCAGTACTTC.

The chain recombines TRBV5-1 with TRBJ2-5, with D tentatively TRBD1 (5 bases). Germline-derived CDR1 and CDR2 are SGHRS and YFSETQ. V was trimmed by 0 bases and J by 5 bases, leaving 14 bases between them. The CDR3 extends over 15 amino acids. CDR3 region: CASSLGQSTVETQYF. CDR3 nucleotide sequence: TGCGCCAGCAGCTTGGGACAGTCCACTGTGGAGACCCAGTACTTC.

The rearrangement uses TRBV10-3 and TRBJ2-1; a weak D match, TRBD2 (7 bases). This CDR3 has 15 amino acids. Trimming removed 8 bases from V and 3 bases from J, with 17 bases in between. Germline CDR1 and CDR2: ENHRY and SYGVKD. The CDR3 DNA sequence: TGTGCCATCCTCCCTAGCGGAGGGGGCTACAATGAGCAGTTCTTC. It specifies CAILPSGGGYNEQFF.

The chain is built from TRBV5-1 and TRBJ2-3; TRBD2 matches at 13 bases. V shed 2 bases and J 11 bases; nucleotides not matched to a gene: 11. Germline lookup yields CDR1 SGHRS and CDR2 YFSETQ. The CDR3 length is 16 residues. CDR3 amino acids: CASSFGGLAGAAGQYF. CDR3 DNA: TGCGCCAGCAGCTTCGGCGGACTAGCGGGGGCAGCAGGGCAGTATTTT.

In regard to this clone: One end of the junction fails to match germline, which may point to a read error. The chain has TRBV7-8 and TRBJ1-2, with 8 bases matching TRBD1. The CDR3 has 14 residues. Germline CDR1 SGHVS, CDR2 FQNEAQ. CDR3 nucleotides: TGTGCCAGCAGCACCGGACAGGGCAACTATGACTACACCTTC. The encoded protein is CASSTGQGNYDYTF.

The chain links TRBV27 to TRBJ2-1, with 8 bases fitting TRBD1. With V trimmed by 3 bases and J by 8 bases, 12 bases remained unmatched. Germline V gives CDR1 MNHEY, CDR2 SMNVEV (reference sequence). The CDR3 spans 16 residues. CDR3 region: CASSFMGQVLGYEQFF. CDR3 DNA: TGTGCCAGCAGTTTTATGGGACAGGTCCTAGGGTATGAGCAGTTCTTC.

This clone was seen a single time. The CDR3 nucleotides are TGCAGCTCTGTGACAGGGGGTAACTATGGCTACACCTTC. This encodes CSSVTGGNYGYTF. The chain has TRBV29-1 and TRBJ1-2; 9 bases line up with TRBD1. Germline V gives CDR1 SQVTM, CDR2 ANQGSEA. The V segment lost 8 bases and the J segment 1 base; nucleotides outside the gene matches: 5. This CDR3 spans 13 amino acids.

This clone was seen once. Germline and junction disagree at one end, which may indicate a read error. The V gene is TRBV29-1, the J gene TRBJ1-2; tentatively, D is TRBD1 (6 bases). The CDR3 extends over 13 amino acids. The V gene's germline CDR1 is SQVTM and CDR2 ANQGSEA. The CDR3 sequence is CNVEGRGANGYTF. CDR3 nucleotide sequence: TGCAACGTTGAGGGACGGGGGGCTAATGGCTACACCTTC.

The chain carries TRBV7-6 and TRBJ2-5; 13 nucleotides match TRBD2. Trimming cost V 1 base and J 4 bases; bases outside gene matches: 9. Germline lookup yields CDR1 SGHVS and CDR2 FNYEAQ. The CDR3 extends over 18 amino acids. CDR3 coding DNA: TGTGCCAGCAGCTTAGGGACTAGCGGGGGTACCCCACGAGAGACCCAGTACTTC. It translates to CASSLGTSGGTPRETQYF.